The source of this T cell receptor beta chain is a study of shared clonotypes between healthy human individuals. Study summary: Aged 18 to 49, the donors were a couple of women and three men. Each donor's CD4 naive and CD4 memory cells filled three plates apiece, CD8 naive two, and CD8 memory one.

The CDR3 extends over 13 amino acids. The V segment lost 8 bases and the J segment 3 bases; nucleotides outside the gene matches: 4. CDR1 is MNHEY, CDR2 SVGAGI, per germline. Using immunoSEQ multiplex PCR, the repertoire was profiled, and TCRdb retains in-frame clones only, with some absent. The sample shows about 2 million clones, approximately 94% of them seen only once. CD45RO-negative CD8 cells positively selected for CCR7 made up the naive population, which excluded terminally differentiated effector memory CD45RA+ cells. Remarks on this clone: Its specificity is not known.

Whole-study findings and limits: Naive subsets tended to show greater estimated richness than memory subsets.

The receptor was isolated from a man aged 18 to 30 in good health. Sequencing was carried out using naive CD8+ T cells sorted from blood. The V call is TRBV6-5, the J call TRBJ2-7; 10 bases map to TRBD2. Here the CDR3 DNA reads TGTGCCAGCGGGACTAGCGCATACTACGAGCAGTACTTC. Translation gives CASGTSAYYEQYF.